The 18 T cell receptor beta chains in this list originate from one sample, sequenced in a study of cytomegalovirus exposure and HLA in healthy donors. This PCR relied on a set of 60 Vbeta primers and 13 Jbeta primers. TCRdb's copy holds only in-frame clones and misses some; the assay was immunoSEQ multiplex PCR. The repertoire holds under 200,000 clones, with around 80% as singletons. The sample taken for sequencing was PBMCs. Receptors were obtained from a man aged 40-49 years in good health and CMV-seropositive.

The CDR3 bases are TGTGCCATCAGTGACAGGCTAAGCTCCTACGAGCAGTACTTC. This encodes CAISDRLSSYEQYF. The chain combines TRBV10-3 with TRBJ2-7; no clear D. The CDR3 contains 14 residues. V gave up 3 bases and J gave up 0 bases, with 9 bases separating them. The germline gives CDR1 ENHRY, CDR2 SYGVKD.

V usage is TRBV27 and J usage is TRBJ2-1, with a possible D match to TRBD1 (5 bases). V shed 4 bases and J shed 0 bases, with 13 bases lying between them. Germline V gene sequence: CDR1 MNHEY, CDR2 SMNVEV (reference sequence). CDR3 size: 16 residues. The DNA of the CDR3 is TGTGCCAGCAGTTACTCAGGGCCGAGCTCCTACAATGAGCAGTTCTTC. This codes for CASSYSGPSSYNEQFF.

This chain uses TRBV5-1 with TRBJ2-1; D is undetermined. CDR3 size: 12 residues. The V gene's germline CDR1 is SGHRS and CDR2 YFSETQ. V dropped 0 bases and J dropped 7 bases, with 5 bases sitting between them. The CDR3 loop reads CASSLDYNEQFF. In nucleotides, the CDR3 is TGCGCCAGCAGCTTGGACTATAATGAGCAGTTCTTC.

On this clone itself: One end of the junction varies from germline; a read error may be responsible. The chain employs TRBV7-7 and TRBJ2-7, with D perhaps TRBD2 (6 bases). The CDR3 length is 14 residues. Germline values: CDR1 SSHAT, CDR2 FNYEAQ (reference sequence). The CDR3 loop reads CASSRGYLAYEQYF. Here the CDR3 DNA reads TGTGCTAGCAGCCGGGGGTACCTGGCCTACGAGCAGTACTTC.

With respect to this clone: A read error may produce the germline difference seen at one junction end. The chain recombines TRBV7-7 with TRBJ1-2; possibly TRBD1 for D (5 bases). This CDR3 contains 14 residues. The V gene's germline CDR1 is SSHAT and CDR2 FNYEAQ (reference sequence). The CDR3 is CASSLVDTDYGYTF. In DNA, the CDR3 is TGTGCTAGCAGCTTGGTGGACACCGACTATGGCTACACCTTC. The variable domain in full, with the rest retrieved from reference TRBV7-7 and TRBJ1-2, is GAGVSQSPRYKVTKRGQDVTLRCDPISSHATLYWYQQALGQGPEFLTYFNYEAQPDKSGLPSDRFSAERPEGSISTLTIQRTEQRDSAMYRCASSLVDTDYGYTFGSGTRLTVV.

This clone was seen more than once but under ten times. The chain links TRBV7-9 to TRBJ2-3; 7 bases line up with TRBD2. The junction had 4 bases not matched to a gene; V was cut back by 5 bases and J by 2 bases. The CDR3 totals 14 residues. Germline V lookup: CDR1 SEHNR, CDR2 FQNEAQ (reference sequence). CDR3 DNA: TGTGCCAGCAGCCCGAGCGGGGTCACAGATACGCAGTATTTT. It is translated as CASSPSGVTDTQYF.

The V and J genes are TRBV5-6 and TRBJ2-5, with D possibly TRBD1 on 6 matching bases. Trimming removed 0 bases from V and 5 bases from J, with 17 bases in between. The CDR3 consists of 16 residues. Germline lookup yields CDR1 SGHDT and CDR2 YYEEEE. CDR3: CASSLGGGNPGETQYF. For the CDR3, the DNA is TGTGCCAGCAGCTTGGGTGGGGGCAACCCGGGGGAGACCCAGTACTTC.

The V call is TRBV9, the J call TRBJ2-5, with 9 positions matching TRBD2. The length of the CDR3 is 16 residues. The trim removed 0 bases at V and 2 bases at J, leaving 5 bases unmatched. CDR1 is SGDLS, CDR2 YYNGEE, per germline. The CDR3 sequence is CASSVAPSGEQETQYF. CDR3 sequence (DNA): TGTGCCAGCAGCGTAGCTCCTAGCGGGGAACAAGAGACCCAGTACTTC.

This chain connects TRBV20-1 to TRBJ1-2; no definite D call. This CDR3 is 9 amino acids long. Looked up from germline, CDR1 is DFQATT and CDR2 is SNEGSKA (reference sequence). The ends were cut back, 5 bases at V and 8 bases at J, with 6 bases in the middle. CDR3 bases: TGCAGTGCTCCGGGAGGCTACACCTTC. It codes for CSAPGGYTF.

J is TRBJ1-5 and V is TRBV11-2, with D possibly TRBD1 on 5 matching bases. Germline V lookup: CDR1 SGHAT, CDR2 FQNNGV. V was pared by 2 bases and J by 9 bases, with 11 bases between. The CDR3 sequence is 13 residues long. CDR3 loop: CASSLSQGWPQHF. The DNA of the CDR3 is TGTGCCAGCAGCTTATCTCAGGGCTGGCCCCAGCATTTT.

The DNA for the CDR3 is TGTGCCAGCAGCCTGCGGGGCGGCGGAGGCACTGAAGCTTTCTTT. It yields the protein CASSLRGGGGTEAFF. The chain joins TRBV11-3 to TRBJ1-1, with D possibly matching TRBD1 (5 bases). V gave up 5 bases and J gave up 4 bases, with 17 bases separating them. The CDR3 runs 15 residues. Germline CDR1 is SGHNT and CDR2 is YENEEA.

The chain is built from TRBV9 and TRBJ2-3; 8 bases line up with TRBD1. Germline CDR1 is SGDLS and CDR2 is YYNGEE. This CDR3 is 15 amino acids long. J lost 6 bases, V lost 2 bases, and 8 bases had no gene match. CDR3 loop: CASSVAGTGADTQYF. Written as DNA, the CDR3 is TGTGCCAGCAGCGTGGCCGGGACAGGCGCGGATACGCAGTATTTT.

This chain uses TRBV7-9 with TRBJ1-1, with D tentatively TRBD1 (5 bases). CDR3 length: 16 residues. From germline, CDR1 is SEHNR and CDR2 FQNEAQ (reference sequence). Deletions cut 5 bases from V and 1 base from J, with 17 bases between. CDR3 coding DNA: TGTGCCAGCAGCATACGCGACGGGGGGTCGAACACTGAAGCTTTCTTT. This gives the protein CASSIRDGGSNTEAFF.

This clone appeared a single time. The rearrangement links TRBV28 to TRBJ2-3; TRBD1 matches at 7 bases. V trimming: 4 bases; J trimming: 1 base; junction bases outside the gene matches: 8. There are 16 residues in the CDR3. Germline V CDR1 and CDR2: MDHEN, SYDVKM. The DNA for the CDR3 is TGTGCCAGCAGTTCGACAGGGAAGTTGGGCACAGATACGCAGTATTTT. It yields the protein CASSSTGKLGTDTQYF. The entire variable domain, with the rest obtained from reference TRBV28 and TRBJ2-3, is as follows: DVKVTQSSRYLVKRTGEKVFLECVQDMDHENMFWYRQDPGLGLRLIYFSYDVKMKEKGDIPEGYSVSREKKERFSLILESASTNQTSMYLCASSSTGKLGTDTQYFGPGTRLTVL.

The chain combines TRBV5-1 with TRBJ2-3; tentatively, D is TRBD2 (6 bases). The germline V gene has CDR1 SGHRS and CDR2 YFSETQ. The CDR3 consists of 17 residues. V was clipped by 0 bases and J by 4 bases, with 18 bases between them. The CDR3: CASSLGGRGALPDTQYF. DNA of the CDR3: TGCGCCAGCAGCTTGGGCGGGCGCGGGGCCCTCCCAGATACGCAGTATTTT.

The chain carries TRBV25-1 and TRBJ1-2; tentatively, D is TRBD1 (6 bases). Trimming left V 8 bases short and J 4 bases short, with 23 bases between. The germline V gene has CDR1 MGHDK and CDR2 SYGVNS. This CDR3 has 16 residues. DNA for the CDR3: TGTGCCAGCTGCCCTGGGGGGGGGCTCGAGGGCTATGGCTACACCTTC. It translates to CASCPGGGLEGYGYTF.

The chain uses TRBV15 and TRBJ2-3; 8 bases align to TRBD2. J gave up 6 bases and V 3 bases, and 11 bases lay outside the gene matches. The CDR3 contains 16 residues. Germline V lookup: CDR1 LNHNV, CDR2 YYDKDF (reference sequence). The CDR3 nucleotides are TGTGCCACCAGCAGTGGAAAAGGACTAGCCCGCGATACGCAGTATTTT. It is translated as CATSSGKGLARDTQYF.

The table lists this clone with a few counts. The V call is TRBV27, the J call TRBJ1-3, with D possibly matching TRBD1 (5 bases). Germline values: CDR1 MNHEY, CDR2 SMNVEV (reference sequence). The CDR3 consists of 16 residues. Trimming removed 4 bases at V and 0 bases at J, with 13 bases between. CDR3 protein: CASSSRVPFSGNTIYF. CDR3 in DNA: TGTGCCAGCAGTTCCAGGGTGCCCTTCTCTGGAAACACCATATATTTT.